Each of the 10 T cell receptor beta chains below was sequenced from the same sample in a study of breast tumors, draining lymph nodes, adjacent tissues. Breast cancer patients provided tissue from their axillary draining lymph nodes. TCRdb called the multiplex PCR reads again in MiXCR, with one record for every CDR3 protein. Of about 200,000 distinct CDR3 sequences in the sample, roughly 31% were seen once. Material: axillary lymph node tissue. The receptors here all came from a female donor with breast cancer. Some clones in this sample may be carry-over from other donors' samples.

The sample holds a few counts of this clonotype. A much larger clone is a single base away; this may be a read error. The chain is built from TRBV12-3 or TRBV12-4 and TRBJ1-5; possibly TRBD1 for D (5 bases). V shed 7 bases and J shed 6 bases, with 13 bases lying between them. The CDR3 has 13 amino acids. CDR3 amino acids: CASTILGAQPQHF. In nucleotides, the CDR3 is TGTGCCAGCACTATCCTAGGGGCTCAGCCCCAGCATTTT.

As concerns this clonotype: This may arise from a read error, as a much more abundant clone is one base away. Since no conserved phenylalanine or tryptophan closes the CDR3, a read error is the likely cause. The CDR3 loop reads CASSLIGGKGEQFL. The CDR3 nucleotides read TGTGCCAGCAGCTTAATTGGTGGGAAGGGTGAGCAGTTCCTC. J is TRBJ2-1 and V is TRBV7-8; no clear D gene. Germline assignment: CDR1 SGHVS and CDR2 FQNEAQ. Trimming removed 2 bases at V and 9 bases at J, with 14 bases between. The CDR3 length is 14 residues.

This clonotype was recorded at least ten times. This chain uses TRBV30 with TRBJ2-3; D is undetermined. Germline V gene data show CDR1 as GTSNPN and CDR2 as SVGIG (reference sequence). This CDR3 has 13 residues. V lost 2 bases, J lost 3 bases, and 9 bases lay in between. The chain's CDR3 is CAWSQLGTDTQYF. The CDR3 bases are TGTGCCTGGAGTCAGCTTGGGACAGATACGCAGTATTTT.

This clonotype showed up many times. V usage is TRBV12-3 or TRBV12-4 and J usage is TRBJ2-4; no firm D call. The CDR3 extends over 11 amino acids. Between the trimmed V and J ends, which lost 10 bases and 6 bases, there was a span of 10 bases. The CDR3 bases are TGTGCCACCGCGGACGGAAACATTCAGTACTTC. Translated: CATADGNIQYF.

This chain uses TRBV29-1 with TRBJ1-1; D uncertain. Trimming removed 4 bases from V and 4 bases from J, with 10 bases in between. The CDR3 is 12 amino acids. CDR1 and CDR2 from the germline V gene are SQVTM and ANQGSEA. CDR3 bases: TGCAGCGTTGTCGGTTGGGCCACTGAAGCTTTCTTT. It encodes CSVVGWATEAFF.

On this clonotype: A much larger clone lies a single base off, so this may be a read error. The rearrangement uses TRBV30 and TRBJ1-5; the D is unclear. The germline V gene has CDR1 GTSNPN and CDR2 SVGIG (reference sequence). This CDR3 is built from 14 residues. CDR3 residues: CAWSVGLGDRPQRF. The CDR3 region has the DNA TGTGCCTGGAGTGTCGGGCTTGGGGATCGGCCCCAGCGTTTT.

In this sample, this clonotype turned up many times. The chain has TRBV4-1 and TRBJ2-3; D perhaps matches TRBD2 (6 bases). Germline assignment: CDR1 MGHRA and CDR2 YSYEKL. V dropped 0 bases and J dropped 3 bases, with 13 bases sitting between them. This CDR3 is 16 amino acids long. This CDR3 is CASSQDWAGRTDTQYF. The CDR3 coding sequence is TGCGCCAGCAGCCAAGACTGGGCAGGGAGGACAGATACGCAGTATTTT.

The rearrangement joins TRBV10-3 to TRBJ1-5; 7 nucleotides match TRBD1. The CDR3 is made up of 15 amino acids. Germline CDR1 ENHRY, CDR2 SYGVKD. Losses at the gene ends were 9 bases for V and 3 bases for J; bases not matched to a gene: 11. The DNA of the CDR3 is TGTGCCATAGCAGGGGGTGGTACCGACAATCAGCCCCAGCATTTT. This gives the protein CAIAGGGTDNQPQHF.

The chain recombines TRBV2 with TRBJ1-2; no definite D call. Germline V lookup: CDR1 SNHLY, CDR2 FYNNEI. The CDR3 has 12 amino acids. The V end lost 8 bases, the J end lost 0 bases, and 7 bases lay between the germline ends. The CDR3 is CASGGANYGYTF. The CDR3 coding sequence is TGTGCCAGCGGCGGTGCTAACTATGGCTACACCTTC.

As concerns this clonotype: This clone may be a read error of a much larger clone one base away. The chain links TRBV20-1 to TRBJ2-3; 11 nucleotides agree with TRBD2. Germline values: CDR1 DFQATT, CDR2 SNEGSKA (reference sequence). The CDR3 loop spans 18 amino acids. V lost 0 bases and J lost 4; bases outside the gene matches: 12. The CDR3 is CSARDLGLAASGPDTQYF. The CDR3 bases are TGCAGTGCTAGAGATCTGGGACTAGCGGCGTCCGGCCCAGATACGCAGTATTTT.